This T cell receptor (beta chain) was recorded in a study of cytomegalovirus exposure and HLA in healthy donors. Across the study: Per a later analysis, the roughly 670 first-cohort and under 150 validation repertoires shared one platform. Study-wide results and caveats: Researchers catalogued roughly 170 TCR beta chains as cytomegalovirus-associated. A few chains tied to CMV proved CMV antigen-specific in vitro.

Repertoires were generated with immunoSEQ multiplex PCR, while TCRdb's copy carries only in-frame clones and drops some. The table records roughly 86,000 clones, 90% to 96% of them present only once. The CDR3 has 12 amino acids. Germline loops: CDR1 LNHDA, CDR2 SQIVND (reference sequence). The germline V and J ends were trimmed by 11 bases and 1 base, with 11 bases remaining between them. Remarks on this clone: Its target is unknown.

The sequence was obtained from a man aged 18-30 years in good health and CMV-seropositive. Sequenced: PBMCs. This sequence joins TRBV19 and TRBJ1-2, with D possibly matching TRBD1 (5 bases). The CDR3 coding sequence is TGTGCCGGCCTCGACAGTAACTATGGCTACACCTTC. The encoded protein is CAGLDSNYGYTF.